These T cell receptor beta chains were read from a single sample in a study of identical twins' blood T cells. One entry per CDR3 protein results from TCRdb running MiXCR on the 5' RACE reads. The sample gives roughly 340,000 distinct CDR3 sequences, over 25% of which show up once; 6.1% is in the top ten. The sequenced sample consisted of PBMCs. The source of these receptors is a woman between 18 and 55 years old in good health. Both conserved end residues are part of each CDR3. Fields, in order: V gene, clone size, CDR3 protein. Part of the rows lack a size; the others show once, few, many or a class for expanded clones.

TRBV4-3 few CASSQDLPGGQYF
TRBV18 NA CASSPRSGELFF
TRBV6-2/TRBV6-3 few CASRGTSEVGEQYF
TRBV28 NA CASSLASGSYTGELFF
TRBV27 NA CASSPIRGDEKLFF
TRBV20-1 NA CSARGGGSYEQYF
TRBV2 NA CASSEEGGYTF
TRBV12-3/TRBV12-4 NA CASRRHDRDVGTEAFF
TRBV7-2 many CASSLGRAGLFF
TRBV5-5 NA CASSLGWEGYTEAFF